The sample holds a few counts of the clone carrying this T cell receptor beta chain. This entry is derived from a study of blood T cell repertoires in COVID-19. About the research overall: Samples of COVID-19 (acute and convalescent) were obtained from the United States, Italy and Spain. Sources were T cells, B-cell-depleted T cells, or PBMCs; the material itself was cDNA or gDNA.

Per the authors' pipeline: How many nucleated cells were present was estimated from reference gene primer amplification. The data were produced by immunoSEQ multiplex PCR, yet TCRdb's version contains in-frame clones alone and is incomplete. For V, J and clone size, that table is used; D and trimming come from the DNA. Found here are 90,000 to 130,000 clones, roughly 85% of them singletons; the top ten hold about 5%. V was cut by 3 bases and J by 2 bases, with 11 bases left in between. The CDR3 consists of 14 residues. Germline V CDR1 and CDR2: SGHVS, FNYEAQ. Sequenced material: peripheral blood. The chain recombines TRBV7-6 with TRBJ2-7; D gene ambiguous. The TCR originated in a human donor in a cohort sampled during active COVID-19. The CDR3 spells CASSFRAATYEQYF. The CDR3 DNA reads as TGTGCCAGCAGCTTTCGCGCGGCCACCTACGAGCAGTACTTC.